This TCR beta chain was captured by sequencing in a study of blood T cell repertoires in COVID-19 (dated by TCRdb to the early 2020s). General notes on the study: Collaborator samples came from the United States, Italy and Spain and covered acute and convalescent phases of COVID-19. The material from the prospective study consisted of cDNA or gDNA derived from T cells, B-cell-depleted T cells, or PBMCs. Deeply sampled blood TCRbeta repertoires from subjects exposed to, actively infected with, or recovered from COVID-19 were included in the dataset. The repertoires were released in a freely available public database intended as a resource for research on the immune response to SARS-CoV-2. Samples came from the ongoing ImmuneRACE study (first 160 participants) plus 1,254 subjects from 6 global collaborators. Sample metadata almost always included a de-identified subject ID, COVID-19 status, age in years and sex. Where HLA class I and class II types were available, the types were taken from metadata supplied by the sample provider, not from assay-based typing. The research as a whole found: Clinical and demographic metadata were provided uncurated, with the amount varying by source and participant.

With respect to this clone: What this receptor recognizes is not known. Per-base qualities were not stored, and no clone one base away is much larger.

Collaborating institutions collected whole blood in K2EDTA tubes following their own protocols. Collaborator samples were shipped for TCRbeta analysis as frozen whole blood, isolated PBMCs, or DNA extracted from either sample type. TCRbeta CDR3 regions were amplified from genomic DNA by means of the immunoSEQ Assay, a bias-controlled multiplex PCR. The study's own analysis went as follows. Nucleated cell counts per sample were estimated from amplification of reference gene primers within the assay. To quantify the absolute abundance of each unique TCRbeta CDR3 rearrangement, sequence reads were collapsed and filtered. For each sample, productive Simpson clonality was calculated by taking the square root of Simpson's diversity index across productive rearrangements. The table comes from immuneACCESS by way of TCRdb, which keeps in-frame sequences with V and J called. Part of the clones is missing from these tables; in studies checked, under half for an unresolved V gene and the rest for unknown reasons. D and trimming were read from the DNA, whereas the V and J calls and clone size are those reported in that table. Within this sample are about 200,000 clones, with 84% of them counted one time only. The ten largest make up 6% to 8.5% of the sample.

The CDR3 numbers 15 residues from cysteine through phenylalanine. CDR3 DNA only is kept here, 45 bases in frame from base 1. Per the germline V gene (reference sequence), SGHNT is the CDR1 and YYREEE is the CDR2. Trimming accounts for 4 bases at V and 3 bases at J, while the number of junction bases matched to no gene is 3. The sequence derives from a woman between 50 and 59 years old with active or convalescent COVID-19. The sequenced sample was peripheral blood. Recombination connected TRBV5-4 to TRBJ2-1; 11 bases in between match TRBD2. DNA sequence: TGTGCCAGCAGCATGGGGACTAGCGGCTACAATGAGCAGTTCTTC. It translates to CASSMGTSGYNEQFF.